This T cell receptor beta chain appears in the sequencing data of a study of T-cell reconstitution after alpha-beta-depleted transplantation in children. Germline V CDR1 and CDR2: DFQATT, SNEGSKA (reference sequence). The junction had 16 bases not matched to a gene; V was cut back by 5 bases and J by 6 bases. The CDR3 consists of 17 residues. Unique molecular identifiers featured in how the TCRbeta library was prepared. MiXCR, run by TCRdb on the PCR reads, gives a single entry per CDR3 protein. The profile covers almost 400,000 distinct CDR3 sequences, with roughly 20% appearing a single time and approximately 3.9% taken by the ten largest. This clonotype was seen at least ten times.

The chain combines TRBV20-1 with TRBJ2-1; 10 bases align to TRBD2. The sequences come from PBMCs from the stem cell graft donor, collected from the stem cell graft. This receptor was taken from a human donor who donated a stem cell graft to a child with acute myeloid leukemia. As DNA, the CDR3 is TGCAGTGCTCTAGGGGGTAGCGGGAGGTACTACAGCAATGAGCAGTTCTTC. Translating gives CSALGGSGRYYSNEQFF.